Presented here are 3 T cell receptor beta chains from one specimen sequenced in a study of CD8 T cells in ankylosing spondylitis. Using its own MiXCR run on the 5' RACE reads, TCRdb lists one record per CDR3 protein. This sample carries 230,000 or so distinct CDR3 sequences, over 15% of them seen once, and the ten largest clones take under 40%. Sequencing was performed on blood, either unsorted or a sorted T cell fraction (not recorded which). The receptors were gathered from a male donor with ankylosing spondylitis or in good health (not recorded which).

The V gene is TRBV3-1, the J gene TRBJ2-7, with a weak D call TRBD1 (6 bases). Germline V gene data show CDR1 as LGHDT and CDR2 as YNNKEL (reference sequence). This CDR3 has 14 residues. Trimming removed 3 bases from V and 3 bases from J, with 12 bases in between. The CDR3 bases are TGTGCCAGCAGCCATTGGGACAAGGGCTACGAGCAGTACTTC. Protein: CASSHWDKGYEQYF.

In nucleotides, the CDR3 is TGCAGCGTTGCCACAGGGGGCCGGAACACCGGGGAGCTGTTTTTT. Its protein product is CSVATGGRNTGELFF. The chain recombines TRBV29-1 with TRBJ2-2; 9 bases agree with TRBD1. Per the germline V gene, CDR1 is SQVTM and CDR2 is ANQGSEA. The CDR3 is made up of 15 amino acids. V shed 4 bases and J 1 base; nucleotides not matched to a gene: 4.

The rearrangement joins TRBV12-3 or TRBV12-4 to TRBJ2-1; weak D call: TRBD2 (6 bases). The CDR3 length is 13 residues. The V and J ends lost 6 bases and 8 bases respectively, with 14 bases between them. The CDR3 region is CASSYERVHEQFF. The CDR3 DNA reads as TGTGCCAGCAGCTATGAGCGGGTCCATGAGCAGTTCTTC.